The clone carrying this TCR beta chain was observed once. This record belongs to a study of T cell responses to AZD1222 COVID-19 vaccine. The repertoire was sequenced with immunoSEQ multiplex PCR; TCRdb's copy has only in-frame clones and lacks some. Seen here are fewer than 200,000 clones, around nine tenths observed once, and the top ten hold approximately 0.97%. The length of the CDR3 is 14 residues. The germline V gene encodes CDR1 SEHNR and CDR2 FQNEAQ (reference sequence). Trimming removed 3 bases from V and 0 bases from J, with 8 bases in between. J is TRBJ1-1 and V is TRBV7-9, with unresolved D. The clonotype comes from an adult who received the AZD1222 COVID-19 vaccine. Sample: peripheral blood, taken 28 days after the second AZD1222 dose. The CDR3 nucleotides are TGTGCCAGCAGCTTTTTCAAGATGAACACTGAAGCTTTCTTT. It specifies CASSFFKMNTEAFF.